This TCR beta chain was recovered during a study of beta chain features in type 1 diabetes. General study results and limits: Patients showed naive, central memory and Treg TCRB repertoires that appeared more similar than those of healthy donors. Moderately but significantly shorter TCRB CDR3s were found in Type 1 diabetes patients in all four CD4+ subsets.

As every portion of the isolated RNA was reverse transcribed, the sequencing read expressed TCRB transcripts. Roughly 3.4 million reads per sample on average were obtained from naive, central memory and regulatory T cell samples. The assay was immunoSEQ multiplex PCR, and TCRdb's table has in-frame clones only and misses some. The table shows fewer than 350,000 clones, with about 15% occurring only once. CDR3 length: 11 residues. The V gene lost 4 bases and the J gene lost 3 bases, with 3 bases spanning the gap. The germline gives CDR1 SEHNR, CDR2 FQNEAQ (reference sequence). This clone was detected only a few times. Antigen unknown. Every participating donor gave one draw, a heparinised blood sample averaging roughly 0.12 L. All sorted populations exceeded 95% purity.

The V and J genes are TRBV7-9 and TRBJ1-1, with D hard to call. The receptor was isolated from a man between 18 and 35 years old with type 1 diabetes. The sequenced sample was naive CD4+ T cells from blood. In DNA, the CDR3 is TGTGCCAGCAGCTCGGACACTGAAGCTTTCTTT. This codes for CASSSDTEAFF.